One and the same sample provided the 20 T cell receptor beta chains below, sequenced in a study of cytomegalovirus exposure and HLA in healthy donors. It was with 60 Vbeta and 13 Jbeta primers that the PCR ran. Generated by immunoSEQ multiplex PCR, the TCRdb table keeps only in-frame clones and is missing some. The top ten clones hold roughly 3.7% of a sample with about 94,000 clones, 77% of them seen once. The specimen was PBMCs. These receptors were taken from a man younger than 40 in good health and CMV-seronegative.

The CDR3: CAWSGRGFQGEFLTNEKLFF. The DNA for the CDR3 is TGTGCCTGGAGTGGGAGAGGATTCCAGGGGGAATTTTTAACTAATGAAAAACTGTTTTTT. The V call is TRBV30, the J call TRBJ1-4, with TRBD1 matching 7 bases. The germline CDR1 and CDR2 sequences are GTSNPN and SVGIG (reference sequence). The CDR3 covers 20 residues. After removal of 1 base from V and 1 base from J, the junction contained 18 bases not matched to a gene. Complete variable domain (other parts from reference TRBV30 and TRBJ1-4): SQTIHQWPATLVQPVGSPLSLECTVEGTSNPNLYWYRQAAGRGLQLLFYSVGIGQISSEVPQNLSASRPQDRQFILSSKKLLLSDSGFYLCAWSGRGFQGEFLTNEKLFFGSGTQLSVL.

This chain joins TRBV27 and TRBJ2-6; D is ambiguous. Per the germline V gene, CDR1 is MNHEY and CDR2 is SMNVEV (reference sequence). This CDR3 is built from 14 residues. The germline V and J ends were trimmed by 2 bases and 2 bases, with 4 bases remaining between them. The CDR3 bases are TGTGCCAGCAGTTTAGCAGCTGGGGCCAACGTCCTGACTTTC. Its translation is CASSLAAGANVLTF.

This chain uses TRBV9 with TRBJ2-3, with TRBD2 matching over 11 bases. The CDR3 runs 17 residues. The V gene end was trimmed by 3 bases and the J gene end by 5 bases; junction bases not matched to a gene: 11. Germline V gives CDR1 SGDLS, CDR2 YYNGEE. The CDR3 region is CASSDPASGGSEDTQYF. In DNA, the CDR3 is TGTGCCAGCAGCGACCCGGCTAGCGGGGGGTCCGAAGATACGCAGTATTTT.

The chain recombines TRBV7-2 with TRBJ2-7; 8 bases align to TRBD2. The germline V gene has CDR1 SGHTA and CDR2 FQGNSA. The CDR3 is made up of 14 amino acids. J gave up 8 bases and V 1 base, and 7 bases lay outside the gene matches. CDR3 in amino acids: CASSLDGSGVQQYF. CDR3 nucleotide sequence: TGTGCCAGCAGCTTAGACGGTAGCGGGGTCCAGCAGTACTTC.

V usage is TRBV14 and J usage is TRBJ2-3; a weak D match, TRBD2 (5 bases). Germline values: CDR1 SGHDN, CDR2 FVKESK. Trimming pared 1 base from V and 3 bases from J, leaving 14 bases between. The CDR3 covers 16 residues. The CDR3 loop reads CASSQVTGLSTDTQYF. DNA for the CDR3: TGTGCCAGCAGCCAAGTTACGGGATTGTCTACAGATACGCAGTATTTT.

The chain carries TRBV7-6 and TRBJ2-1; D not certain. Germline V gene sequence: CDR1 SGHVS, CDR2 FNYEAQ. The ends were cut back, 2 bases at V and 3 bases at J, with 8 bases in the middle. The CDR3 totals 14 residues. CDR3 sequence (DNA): TGTGCCAGCAGCTTACAACAGAACTACAATGAGCAGTTCTTC. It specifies CASSLQQNYNEQFF.

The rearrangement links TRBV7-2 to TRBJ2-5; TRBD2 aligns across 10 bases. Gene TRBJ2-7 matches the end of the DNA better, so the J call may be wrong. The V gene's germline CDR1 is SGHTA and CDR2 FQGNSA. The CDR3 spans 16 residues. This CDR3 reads CASSLGSGGASYEQYF. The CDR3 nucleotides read TGTGCCAGCAGCTTAGGGAGCGGGGGGGCGTCCTACGAGCAGTACTTC.

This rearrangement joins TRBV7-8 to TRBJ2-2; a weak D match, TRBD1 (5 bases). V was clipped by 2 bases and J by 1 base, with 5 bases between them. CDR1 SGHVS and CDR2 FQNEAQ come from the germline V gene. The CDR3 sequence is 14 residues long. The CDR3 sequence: CASSLTGNTGELFF. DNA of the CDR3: TGTGCCAGCAGCTTAACAGGGAACACCGGGGAGCTGTTTTTT.

CDR3 in amino acids: CASSPVVPGEAFF. The CDR3 DNA follows: TGTGCCAGCTCACCAGTGGTTCCGGGGGAAGCTTTCTTT. The chain joins TRBV18 to TRBJ1-1; D is undetermined. From germline, CDR1 is KGHSH and CDR2 LQKENI. CDR3 length: 13 residues. Trimming took off 2 bases at V and 8 bases at J, with 12 bases between the two ends.

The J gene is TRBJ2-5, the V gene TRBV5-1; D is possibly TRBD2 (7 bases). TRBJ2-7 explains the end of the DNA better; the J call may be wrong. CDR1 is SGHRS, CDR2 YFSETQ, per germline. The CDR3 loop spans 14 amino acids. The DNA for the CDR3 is TGCGCCAGCAGCCCCCGGGGGGCGGGACACGAGCAGTACTTC. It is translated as CASSPRGAGHEQYF.

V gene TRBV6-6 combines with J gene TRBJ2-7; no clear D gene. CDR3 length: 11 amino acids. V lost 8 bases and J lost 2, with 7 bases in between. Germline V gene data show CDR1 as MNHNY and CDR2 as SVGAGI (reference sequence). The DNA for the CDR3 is TGTGCCAGCTCAGAGGCCTACGAGCAGTACTTC. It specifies CASSEAYEQYF.

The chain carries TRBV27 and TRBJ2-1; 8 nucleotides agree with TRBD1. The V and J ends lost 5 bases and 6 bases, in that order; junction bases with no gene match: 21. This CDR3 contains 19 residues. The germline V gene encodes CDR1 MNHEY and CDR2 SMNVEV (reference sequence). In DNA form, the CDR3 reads TGTGCCAGCAGTCCCCAATCTGGACAGGGTTTTTTGTGGGGCAATGAGCAGTTCTTC. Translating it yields CASSPQSGQGFLWGNEQFF.

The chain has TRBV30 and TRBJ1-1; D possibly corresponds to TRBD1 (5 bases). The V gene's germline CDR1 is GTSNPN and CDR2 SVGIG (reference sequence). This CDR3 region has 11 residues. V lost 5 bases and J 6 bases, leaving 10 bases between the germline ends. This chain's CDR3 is CAWSREAEAFF. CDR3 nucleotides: TGTGCCTGGTCCAGGGAAGCTGAAGCTTTCTTT.

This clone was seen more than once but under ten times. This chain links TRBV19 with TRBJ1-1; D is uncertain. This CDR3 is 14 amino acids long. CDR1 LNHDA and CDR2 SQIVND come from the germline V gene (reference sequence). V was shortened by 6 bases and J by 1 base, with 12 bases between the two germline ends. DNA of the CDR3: TGTGCCAGTAGGACATTGACCTGGAACACTGAAGCTTTCTTT. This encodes CASRTLTWNTEAFF.

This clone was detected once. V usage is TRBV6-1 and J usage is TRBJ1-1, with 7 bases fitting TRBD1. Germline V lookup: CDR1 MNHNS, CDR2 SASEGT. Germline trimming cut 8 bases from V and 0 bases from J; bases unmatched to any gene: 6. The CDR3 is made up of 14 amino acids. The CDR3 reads CASRAGQVNTEAFF. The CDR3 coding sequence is TGTGCCAGCCGCGCCGGACAGGTGAACACTGAAGCTTTCTTT.

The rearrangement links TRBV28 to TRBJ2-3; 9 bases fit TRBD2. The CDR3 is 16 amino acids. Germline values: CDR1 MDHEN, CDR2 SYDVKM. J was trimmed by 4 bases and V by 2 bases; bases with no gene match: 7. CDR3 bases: TGTGCCAGCAGTTTAGGTAGCGGGAGAATTGCAGATACGCAGTATTTT. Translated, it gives CASSLGSGRIADTQYF.

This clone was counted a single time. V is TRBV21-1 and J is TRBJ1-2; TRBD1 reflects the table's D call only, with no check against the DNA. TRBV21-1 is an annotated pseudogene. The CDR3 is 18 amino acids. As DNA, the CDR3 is TGTGCCAGCAGCAAAATCGGACAGGGGGCACCCCCTAACTATGGCTACACCTTC. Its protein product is CASSKIGQGAPPNYGYTF.

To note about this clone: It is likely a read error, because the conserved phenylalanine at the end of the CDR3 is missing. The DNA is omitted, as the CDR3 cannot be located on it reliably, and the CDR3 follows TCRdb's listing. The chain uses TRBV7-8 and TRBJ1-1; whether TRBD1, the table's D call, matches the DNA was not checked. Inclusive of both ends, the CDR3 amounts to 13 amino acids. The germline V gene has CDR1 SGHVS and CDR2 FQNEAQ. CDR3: CASSLVTRGLLVY.

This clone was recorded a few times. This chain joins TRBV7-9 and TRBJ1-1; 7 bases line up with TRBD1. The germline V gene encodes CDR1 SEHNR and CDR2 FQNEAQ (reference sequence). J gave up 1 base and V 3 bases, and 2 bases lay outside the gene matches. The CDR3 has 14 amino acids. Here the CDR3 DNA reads TGTGCCAGCAGCTTTGGGACAGCGAACACTGAAGCTTTCTTT. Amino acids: CASSFGTANTEAFF. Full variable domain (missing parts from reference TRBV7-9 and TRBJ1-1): DTGVSQNPRHKITKRGQNVTFRCDPISEHNRLYWYRQTLGQGPEFLTYFQNEAQLEKSRLLSDRFSAERPKGSFSTLEIQRTEQGDSAMYLCASSFGTANTEAFFGQGTRLTVV.

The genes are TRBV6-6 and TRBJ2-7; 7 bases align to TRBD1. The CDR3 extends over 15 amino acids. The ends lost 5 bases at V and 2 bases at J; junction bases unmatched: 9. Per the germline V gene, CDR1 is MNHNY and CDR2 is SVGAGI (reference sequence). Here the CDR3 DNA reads TGTGCCAGCAGTGGACAGGTACGGGCTCCCTACGAGCAGTACTTC. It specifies CASSGQVRAPYEQYF.